Each of the 6 T cell receptor beta chains below was sequenced from the same sample in a study of blood T cell repertoires in COVID-19. Sequenced by immunoSEQ multiplex PCR; TCRdb stores in-frame clones only, minus some. The table records about 240,000 clones, roughly 90% of them present only once. Sequencing was carried out using peripheral blood. The source is a man aged 60 to 75 who had recovered from COVID-19.

This clone was seen a handful of times. The V call is TRBV15, the J call TRBJ1-2; weak D call: TRBD1 (6 bases). The germline CDR1 and CDR2 sequences are LNHNV and YYDKDF (reference sequence). Between the trimmed V and J ends, which lost 0 bases and 7 bases, there was a span of 12 bases. The CDR3 runs to 14 residues. The CDR3 region has the DNA TGTGCCACCAGCAGAGATAAACAGGGAATTGGCTACACCTTC. Translation gives CATSRDKQGIGYTF. Supplemented by reference TRBV15 and TRBJ1-2, the full variable domain reads DAMVIQNPRYQVTQFGKPVTLSCSQTLNHNVMYWYQQKSSQAPKLLFHYYDKDFNNEADTPDNFQSRRPNTSFCFLDIRSPGLGDTAMYLCATSRDKQGIGYTFGSGTRLTVV.

V is TRBV5-1 and J is TRBJ2-1; TRBD2 is a possible D gene (5 bases). In germline, CDR1 is SGHRS, CDR2 YFSETQ. Trimming removed 3 bases from V and 9 bases from J, with 10 bases in between. The CDR3 totals 12 residues. The CDR3: CASSYAGIEQFF. In DNA form, the CDR3 reads TGCGCCAGCAGCTATGCCGGGATTGAGCAGTTCTTC.

V usage is TRBV10-3 and J usage is TRBJ2-1; no firm D call. The CDR3 is made up of 11 amino acids. CDR1 and CDR2 from the germline V gene are ENHRY and SYGVKD. V lost 6 bases and J lost 6, with 6 bases in between. In nucleotides, the CDR3 is TGTGCCATCAGCCAGGTCAATGAGCAGTTCTTC. Translated: CAISQVNEQFF.

This chain uses TRBV9 with TRBJ2-1; 7 positions agree with TRBD2. Unmatched junction bases numbered 6, after V lost 4 bases and J lost 2 bases. Germline V gene sequence: CDR1 SGDLS, CDR2 YYNGEE. The CDR3 has 15 amino acids. This chain's CDR3 is CASSRSSGTYNEQFF. CDR3 bases: TGTGCCAGCAGCCGATCTAGCGGAACCTACAATGAGCAGTTCTTC.

V usage is TRBV9 and J usage is TRBJ1-1; no clear D. The germline gives CDR1 SGDLS, CDR2 YYNGEE. V was clipped by 6 bases and J by 1 base, with 13 bases between them. This CDR3 has 14 residues. The CDR3 spells CASTSGTANTEAFF. In DNA form, the CDR3 reads TGTGCCAGCACGTCCGGAACAGCGAACACTGAAGCTTTCTTT.

This clone appeared once. The chain is built from TRBV12-3 or TRBV12-4 and TRBJ2-4; 9 nucleotides line up with TRBD1. The V gene end was trimmed by 5 bases and the J gene end by 8 bases; junction bases not matched to a gene: 1. The length of the CDR3 is 12 residues. This CDR3 reads CASSRQGDIQYF. The CDR3 DNA reads TGTGCCAGCAGTCGACAGGGGGACATTCAGTACTTC.